This entry features one T cell receptor (beta chain) sequence. Antigen specificity is unknown. Only in-frame clones appear in the TCRdb table, and some are missing; sequencing was by immunoSEQ multiplex PCR. The sample comprises over 45,000 clones, 75% to 90% of which are singletons, and roughly a fifth rests with the top ten. The record originates from a study of T cell responses to AZD1222 COVID-19 vaccine. The study's findings and limits: Recipients of two AZD1222 doses showed rising Spike-specific TCR breadth and depth. The CD4 TCRs associated with vaccination extended across spike and predominated at 160-218 and 743-854. Baseline serostatus was positive in only six AZD1222 recipients. A mostly white British donor set with more females was recruited, and clonal diversity was possibly underestimated.

V lost 0 bases, J lost 0 bases, and 10 bases stayed unmatched. CDR1 is MGHRA, CDR2 YSYEKL, per germline. The CDR3 consists of 18 residues. V gene TRBV4-1 combines with J gene TRBJ1-1; 7 bases agree with TRBD1. The sequence came from an adult in good health. The sample was peripheral blood, taken on day 0 of MenACWY control vaccination. As DNA, the CDR3 is TGCGCCAGCAGCCAAGATCCACAGGGGCCGGTTATGAACACTGAAGCTTTCTTT. As protein: CASSQDPQGPVMNTEAFF.